This T cell receptor beta chain was documented in a study of blood T cell repertoires in COVID-19. Cohorts were assigned according to the clinical history that participants reported. Measured with immunoSEQ multiplex PCR; TCRdb has only the in-frame clones, and not every one. The sample holds over 100,000 clones; roughly 84% are singletons and the top ten take approximately 3.9%. V was trimmed by 0 bases and J by 10 bases, leaving 17 bases between them. CDR1 and CDR2 from the germline V gene are SGHRS and YFSETQ. The CDR3 extends over 15 amino acids. V gene TRBV5-1 combines with J gene TRBJ2-1; TRBD1 is a possible D gene (6 bases). Sample: PBMCs or T cells enriched from blood (not recorded which). The sequence derives from a woman under 40 who had recovered from COVID-19. The CDR3 is CASSLGAGVRGEQFF. The DNA of the CDR3 is TGCGCCAGCAGCTTGGGGGCAGGGGTCCGCGGGGAGCAGTTCTTC.